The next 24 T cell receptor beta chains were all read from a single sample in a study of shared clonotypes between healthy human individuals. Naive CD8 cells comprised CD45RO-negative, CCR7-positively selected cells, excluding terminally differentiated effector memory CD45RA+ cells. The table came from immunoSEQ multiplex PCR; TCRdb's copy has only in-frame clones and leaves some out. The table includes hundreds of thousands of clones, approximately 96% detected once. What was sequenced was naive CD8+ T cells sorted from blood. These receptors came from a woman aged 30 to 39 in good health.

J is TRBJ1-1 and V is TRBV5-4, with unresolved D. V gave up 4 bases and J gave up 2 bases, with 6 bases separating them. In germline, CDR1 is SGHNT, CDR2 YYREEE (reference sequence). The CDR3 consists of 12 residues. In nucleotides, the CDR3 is TGTGCCAGCAGCCCCGAAAACACTGAAGCTTTCTTT. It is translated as CASSPENTEAFF.

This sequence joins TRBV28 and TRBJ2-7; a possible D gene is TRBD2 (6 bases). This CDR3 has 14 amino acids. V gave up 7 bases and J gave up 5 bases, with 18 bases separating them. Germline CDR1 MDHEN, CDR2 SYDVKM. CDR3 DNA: TGTGCCAGCAACCCACCGGGACTGTTGCACGAGCAGTACTTC. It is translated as CASNPPGLLHEQYF.

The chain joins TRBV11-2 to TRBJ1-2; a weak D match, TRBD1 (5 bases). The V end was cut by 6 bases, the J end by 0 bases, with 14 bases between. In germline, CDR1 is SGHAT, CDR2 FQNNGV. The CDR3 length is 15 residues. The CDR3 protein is CASRSLRGANYGYTF. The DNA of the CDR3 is TGTGCCAGCAGATCGTTACGGGGGGCTAACTATGGCTACACCTTC.

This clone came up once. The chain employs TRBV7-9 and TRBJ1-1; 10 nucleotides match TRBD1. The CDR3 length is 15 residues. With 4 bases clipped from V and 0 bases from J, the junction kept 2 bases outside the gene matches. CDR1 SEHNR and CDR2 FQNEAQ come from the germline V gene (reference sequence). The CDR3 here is CASSSGQGVNTEAFF. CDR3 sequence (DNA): TGTGCCAGCAGCTCAGGACAGGGGGTGAACACTGAAGCTTTCTTT.

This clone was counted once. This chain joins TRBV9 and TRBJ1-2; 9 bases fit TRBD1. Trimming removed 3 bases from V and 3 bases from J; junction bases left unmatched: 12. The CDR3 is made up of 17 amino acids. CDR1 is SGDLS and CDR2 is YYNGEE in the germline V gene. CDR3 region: CASSGWDRDGGYYGYTF. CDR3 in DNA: TGTGCCAGCAGCGGATGGGACAGGGATGGTGGTTACTATGGCTACACCTTC.

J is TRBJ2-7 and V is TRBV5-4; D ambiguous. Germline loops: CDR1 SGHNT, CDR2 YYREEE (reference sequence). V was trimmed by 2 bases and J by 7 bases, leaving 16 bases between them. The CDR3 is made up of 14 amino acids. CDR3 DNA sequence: TGTGCCAGCAGCTTCTCGGTGGTGATGGGGGAGCAGTACTTC. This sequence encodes CASSFSVVMGEQYF.

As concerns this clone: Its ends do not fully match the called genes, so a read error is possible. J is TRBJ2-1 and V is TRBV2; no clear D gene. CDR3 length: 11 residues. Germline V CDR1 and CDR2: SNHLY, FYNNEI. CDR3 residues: CASSEDGARIF. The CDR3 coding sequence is TGTGCCAGCAGTGAGGACGGAGCACGGATCTTC.

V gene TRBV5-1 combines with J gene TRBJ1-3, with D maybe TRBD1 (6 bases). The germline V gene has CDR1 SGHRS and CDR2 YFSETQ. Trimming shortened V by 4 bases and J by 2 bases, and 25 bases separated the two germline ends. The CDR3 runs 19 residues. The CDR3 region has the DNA TGCGCCAGCAGCGCCGCCTGGGGGCAAACGTCCGTCCCTGGAAACACCATATATTTT. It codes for CASSAAWGQTSVPGNTIYF.

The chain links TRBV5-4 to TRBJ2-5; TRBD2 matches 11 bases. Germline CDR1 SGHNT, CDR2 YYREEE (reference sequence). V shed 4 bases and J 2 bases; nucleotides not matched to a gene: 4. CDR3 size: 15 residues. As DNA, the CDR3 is TGTGCCAGCAGCCAGGGACTAGCGGAACAAGAGACCCAGTACTTC. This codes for CASSQGLAEQETQYF. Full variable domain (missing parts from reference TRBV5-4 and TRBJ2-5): ETGVTQSPTHLIKTRGQQVTLRCSSQSGHNTVSWYQQALGQGPQFIFQYYREEENGRGNFPPRFSGLQFPNYSSELNVNALELDDSALYLCASSQGLAEQETQYFGPGTRLLVL.

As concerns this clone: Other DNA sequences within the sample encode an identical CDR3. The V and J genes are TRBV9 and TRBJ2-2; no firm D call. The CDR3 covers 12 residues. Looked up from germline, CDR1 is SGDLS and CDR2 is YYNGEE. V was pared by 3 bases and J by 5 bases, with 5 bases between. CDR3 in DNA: TGTGCCAGCAGCGGATATACCGGGGAGCTGTTTTTT. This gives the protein CASSGYTGELFF.

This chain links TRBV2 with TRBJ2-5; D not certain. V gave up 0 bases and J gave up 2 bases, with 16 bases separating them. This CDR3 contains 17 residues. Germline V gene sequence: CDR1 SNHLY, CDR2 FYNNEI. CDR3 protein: CASSEAAPRLGQETQYF. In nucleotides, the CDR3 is TGTGCCAGCAGTGAAGCGGCGCCTAGATTAGGGCAAGAGACCCAGTACTTC.

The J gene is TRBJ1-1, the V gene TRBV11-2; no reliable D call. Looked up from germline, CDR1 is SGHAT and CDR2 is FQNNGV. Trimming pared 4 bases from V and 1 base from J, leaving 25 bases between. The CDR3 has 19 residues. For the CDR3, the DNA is TGTGCCAGCAGCTCCCCCTCGGCGTTATTAGGTACCGAGAACACTGAAGCTTTCTTT. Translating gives CASSSPSALLGTENTEAFF.

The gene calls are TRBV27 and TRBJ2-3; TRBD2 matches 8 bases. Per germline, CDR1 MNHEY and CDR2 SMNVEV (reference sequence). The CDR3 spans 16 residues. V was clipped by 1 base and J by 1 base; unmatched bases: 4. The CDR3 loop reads CASSLWSSGGTDTQYF. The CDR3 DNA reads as TGTGCCAGCAGTTTATGGAGTAGCGGGGGCACAGATACGCAGTATTTT.

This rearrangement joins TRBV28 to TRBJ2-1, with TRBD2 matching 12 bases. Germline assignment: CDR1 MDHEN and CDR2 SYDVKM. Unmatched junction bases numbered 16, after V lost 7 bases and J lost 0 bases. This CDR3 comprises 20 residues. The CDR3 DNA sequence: TGTGCCAGCACTCGAAGGCAGGGACTAGCGGGCAAATACTCCTACAATGAGCAGTTCTTC. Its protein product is CASTRRQGLAGKYSYNEQFF.

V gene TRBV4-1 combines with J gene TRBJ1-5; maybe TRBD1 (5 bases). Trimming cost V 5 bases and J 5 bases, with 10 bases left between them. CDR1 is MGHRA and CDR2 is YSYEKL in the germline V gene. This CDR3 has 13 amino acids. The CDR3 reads CASSFRRDQPQHF. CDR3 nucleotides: TGCGCCAGCAGCTTTCGCAGGGATCAGCCCCAGCATTTT.

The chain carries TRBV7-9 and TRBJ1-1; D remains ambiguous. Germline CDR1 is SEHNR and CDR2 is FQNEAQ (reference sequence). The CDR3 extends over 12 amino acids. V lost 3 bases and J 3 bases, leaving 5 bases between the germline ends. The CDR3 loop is CASSFPDTEAFF. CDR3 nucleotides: TGTGCCAGCAGCTTCCCTGACACTGAAGCTTTCTTT.

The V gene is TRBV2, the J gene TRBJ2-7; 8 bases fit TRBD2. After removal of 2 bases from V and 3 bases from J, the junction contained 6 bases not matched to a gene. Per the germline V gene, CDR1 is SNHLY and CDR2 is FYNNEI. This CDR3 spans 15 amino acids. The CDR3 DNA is TGTGCCAGCAGTGAAAATTTAGCGGGACACTACGAGCAGTACTTC. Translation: CASSENLAGHYEQYF.

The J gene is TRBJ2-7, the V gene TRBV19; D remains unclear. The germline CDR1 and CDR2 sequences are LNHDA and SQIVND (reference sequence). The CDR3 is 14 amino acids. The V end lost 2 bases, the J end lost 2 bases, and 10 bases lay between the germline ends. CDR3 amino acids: CASSIQFQAYEQYF. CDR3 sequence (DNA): TGTGCCAGTAGTATACAGTTCCAGGCCTACGAGCAGTACTTC. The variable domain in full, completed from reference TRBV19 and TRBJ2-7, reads DGGITQSPKYLFRKEGQNVTLSCEQNLNHDAMYWYRQDPGQGLRLIYYSQIVNDFQKGDIAEGYSVSREKKESFPLTVTSAQKNPTAFYLCASSIQFQAYEQYFGPGTRLTVT.

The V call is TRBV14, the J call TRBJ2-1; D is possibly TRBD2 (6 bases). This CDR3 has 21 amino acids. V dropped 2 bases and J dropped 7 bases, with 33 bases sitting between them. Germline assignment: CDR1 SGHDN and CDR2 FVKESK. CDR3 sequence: CASSQYPNIPHLTGVDNEQFF. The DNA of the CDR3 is TGTGCCAGCAGCCAATACCCGAACATCCCCCACTTGACGGGAGTGGATAATGAGCAGTTCTTC.

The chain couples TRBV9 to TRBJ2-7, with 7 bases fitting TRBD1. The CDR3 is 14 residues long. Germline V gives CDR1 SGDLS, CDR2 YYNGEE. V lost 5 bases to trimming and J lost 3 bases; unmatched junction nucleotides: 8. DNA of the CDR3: TGTGCCAGCAGTAATGGACAGGAGAACTACGAGCAGTACTTC. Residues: CASSNGQENYEQYF.

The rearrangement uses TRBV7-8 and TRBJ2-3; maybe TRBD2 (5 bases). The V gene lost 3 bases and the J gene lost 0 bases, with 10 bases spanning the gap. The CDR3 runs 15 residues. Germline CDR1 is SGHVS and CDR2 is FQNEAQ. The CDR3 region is CASSFWRTSTDTQYF. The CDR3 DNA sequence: TGTGCCAGCAGCTTCTGGCGGACTAGCACAGATACGCAGTATTTT.

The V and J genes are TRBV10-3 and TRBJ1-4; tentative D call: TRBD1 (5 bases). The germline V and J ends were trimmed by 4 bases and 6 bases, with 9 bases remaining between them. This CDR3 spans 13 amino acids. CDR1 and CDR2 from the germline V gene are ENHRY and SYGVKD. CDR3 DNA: TGTGCCATCAGTGCAGACAGTCATGAAAAACTGTTTTTT. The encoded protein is CAISADSHEKLFF.

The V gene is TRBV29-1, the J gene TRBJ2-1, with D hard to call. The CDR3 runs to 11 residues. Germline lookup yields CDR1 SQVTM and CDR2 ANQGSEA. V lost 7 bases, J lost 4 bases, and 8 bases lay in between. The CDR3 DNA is TGCAGCGGAACAGAGTACAATGAGCAGTTCTTC. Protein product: CSGTEYNEQFF.

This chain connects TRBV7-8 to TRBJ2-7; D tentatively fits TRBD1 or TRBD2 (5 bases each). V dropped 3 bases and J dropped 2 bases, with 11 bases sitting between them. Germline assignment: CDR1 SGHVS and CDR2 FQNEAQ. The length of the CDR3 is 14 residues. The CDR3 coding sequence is TGTGCCAGCAGCTTTTTCGAGGGGCCCTACGAGCAGTACTTC. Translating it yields CASSFFEGPYEQYF.